The 3 T cell receptor beta chains below were found in one sample sequenced in a study of sequential checkpoint blockade in melanoma. Described treatment: randomized to nivolumab then ipilimumab (arm A) or the reverse (arm B). Profiling relied on immunoSEQ multiplex PCR, and the TCRdb table lists in-frame clones only, not all of them. This sample has fewer than 6,500 clones, with 20% to 25% found just once. Source: tumor tissue (inferred from file names), taken from a patient given nivolumab and ipilimumab in sequence. All receptors derive from a human donor with melanoma.

The rearrangement links TRBV9 to TRBJ2-2; no firm D call. Germline V CDR1 and CDR2: SGDLS, YYNGEE. V lost 4 bases and J lost 7, with 11 bases in between. This CDR3 region has 13 residues. For the CDR3, the DNA is TGTGCCAGCAGCCCCCACTCGGGCGGGGAGCTGTTTTTT. It codes for CASSPHSGGELFF.

This clone has more than one count but fewer than ten. The chain carries TRBV6-8 and TRBJ2-7; D is perhaps TRBD1 (6 bases). The V and J ends lost 2 bases and 4 bases respectively, with 9 bases between them. Germline loops: CDR1 MNHGY, CDR2 SAAAGT. The CDR3 consists of 13 residues. CDR3 loop: CASSYTTGYEQYF. CDR3 nucleotide sequence: TGTGCCAGCAGTTACACCACAGGGTACGAGCAGTACTTC.

The chain has TRBV6-8 and TRBJ1-4; TRBD1 matches 7 bases. Trimming removed 6 bases from V and 6 bases from J; junction bases left unmatched: 7. CDR1 is MNHGY, CDR2 SAAAGT, per germline. The CDR3 sequence is 14 residues long. The CDR3: CASRKGGVDEKLFF. The CDR3, as DNA: TGTGCCAGCAGGAAAGGGGGCGTGGATGAAAAACTGTTTTTT.